The rows below give T cell receptor beta chains drawn from one sample of a study of blood T cell repertoires in COVID-19. The repertoire was sequenced with immunoSEQ multiplex PCR; TCRdb's copy has only in-frame clones and lacks some. Among some 200,000 clones listed, 84% were seen once. Sequencing was done on a sample of peripheral blood. The receptors shown here come from a woman between 45 and 65 years old with active or convalescent COVID-19. CDR3s include the opening cysteine and the closing phenylalanine or tryptophan. A D gene is named only where the DNA matches it firmly. Only some rows state a clone size, as once, few, many or a class for expanded clones.

D gene,CDR3 length,clone size,J gene,V gene,CDR3 DNA,CDR3 protein
TRBD1,14,NA,TRBJ2-1,TRBV28,TGTGCCAGCAGTTTTACCGGGACAGACAATGAGCAGTTCTTC,CASSFTGTDNEQFF
NA,17,NA,TRBJ2-1,TRBV24-1,TGTGCCACCAGTGAACCGACACTTACAAGCTCCTACAATGAGCAGTTCTTC,CATSEPTLTSSYNEQFF
NA,14,once,TRBJ1-2,TRBV15,TGTGCCACCAGCAGCCAACATGGACTCTATGGCTACACCTTC,CATSSQHGLYGYTF
NA,15,NA,TRBJ2-1,TRBV5-6,TGTGCCAGCAGCCCCGGGGGGACACTTTACAATGAGCAGTTCTTC,CASSPGGTLYNEQFF
NA,12,NA,TRBJ1-2,TRBV3-1/TRBV3-2,TGTGCCAGCAGCCACAGGGAGGATGGCTACACCTTC,CASSHREDGYTF
TRBD1,17,NA,TRBJ2-2,TRBV5-1,TGCGCCAGTGGACAGGGAGTTTCGCTAGTGGACACCGGGGAGCTGTTTTTT,CASGQGVSLVDTGELFF
NA,13,NA,TRBJ1-1,TRBV28,TGTGCCAGCAGTTGGGGAGGGGTCACTGAAGCTTTCTTT,CASSWGGVTEAFF
TRBD2,18,once,TRBJ2-1,TRBV9,TGTGCCAGCAGCGCGGGACTAGCGGGATTCCGCAACAACAATGAGCAGTTCTTC,CASSAGLAGFRNNNEQFF
TRBD1,15,NA,TRBJ1-6,TRBV6-5,TGTGCCAGCAGGCCCGAGGGACAGGGATCTTCACCCCTCCACTTT,CASRPEGQGSSPLHF
NA,16,NA,TRBJ1-1,TRBV19,TGTGCCAGTACCGCGGTGGGGGGGGCTCTGAACACTGAAGCTTTCTTT,CASTAVGGALNTEAFF
NA,13,NA,TRBJ1-5,TRBV29-1,TGCAGCGTTGAATTCGGCACAGGTCAGCCCCAGCATTTT,CSVEFGTGQPQHF
TRBD1,13,NA,TRBJ1-1,TRBV28,TGTGCCAGCAGTTTGCAGGGGGTCTTGAAAGCTTTCTTT,CASSLQGVLKAFF
TRBD2,13,NA,TRBJ2-7,TRBV2,TGTGCCAGCGGACTAGCGGGCACCTACGAGCAGTACTTC,CASGLAGTYEQYF
NA,12,few,TRBJ1-1,TRBV25-1,TGTGCCAGCAGTAGGCCTTCAGGGGCAGCTTTCTTT,CASSRPSGAAFF
NA,18,NA,TRBJ1-5,TRBV1,TGCACCAGCAGCGATAGGAAGGACAGGGTTAACCGAAATCAGCCCCAGCATTTT,CTSSDRKDRVNRNQPQHF
NA,15,NA,TRBJ1-2,TRBV28,TGTGCCAGCGCGAAGACTCCCACGGAGTACTATGGCTACACCTTC,CASAKTPTEYYGYTF
NA,15,NA,TRBJ2-7,TRBV5-4,TGTGCCAGCAGCTTGGGAGAAGGAGGGTACTACGAGCAGTACTTC,CASSLGEGGYYEQYF
NA,15,once,TRBJ1-6,TRBV2,TGTGCCAGCAGGCGGGGTGACATTTATAATTCACCCCTCCACTTT,CASRRGDIYNSPLHF
TRBD2,16,NA,TRBJ2-1,TRBV24-1,TGTGCCACCAGTGATTGGTCTAGCGGGGCATACAATGAGCAGTTCTTC,CATSDWSSGAYNEQFF
NA,15,NA,TRBJ1-2,TRBV7-2,TGTGCCAGCAGCCCCCAGAAACAGGGTCCCTATGGCTACACCTTC,CASSPQKQGPYGYTF
TRBD2,16,once,TRBJ2-1,TRBV5-1,TGCGCCAGCAGCTTGAGTACGGGGGGGCCTCGAAATGAGCAGTTCTTC,CASSLSTGGPRNEQFF
NA,13,once,TRBJ2-7,TRBV30,TGTGCCTGGAGTGGGGGGCTAGCCTACGAGCAGTACTTC,CAWSGGLAYEQYF
TRBD1,17,NA,TRBJ2-7,TRBV27,TGTGCCAGCAGTTTAAGGGGGCGGGCGGCTTACTCCTACGAGCAGTACTTC,CASSLRGRAAYSYEQYF
TRBD1,15,NA,TRBJ1-1,TRBV10-1,TGCGCCAGCAGTGACAGTGGCAGGGGGGCCACTGAAGCTTTCTTT,CASSDSGRGATEAFF
NA,11,NA,TRBJ2-7,TRBV28,TGCGCAGGAGGGGAACGGTACGAGCAGTACTTC,CAGGERYEQYF
TRBD1,14,NA,TRBJ2-7,TRBV7-2,TGTGCCAGCAGCCCCGCCAGGGGGCCTTTCGAGCAGTACTTC,CASSPARGPFEQYF
TRBD2,13,once,TRBJ2-3,TRBV30,TGTGCCTGGAGTACTAGCGGGAGTAATACGCAGTATTTT,CAWSTSGSNTQYF
TRBD2,14,once,TRBJ2-3,TRBV18,TGTGCCAGCTGTGGGACTAACCTCAGAGATACGCAGTATTTT,CASCGTNLRDTQYF